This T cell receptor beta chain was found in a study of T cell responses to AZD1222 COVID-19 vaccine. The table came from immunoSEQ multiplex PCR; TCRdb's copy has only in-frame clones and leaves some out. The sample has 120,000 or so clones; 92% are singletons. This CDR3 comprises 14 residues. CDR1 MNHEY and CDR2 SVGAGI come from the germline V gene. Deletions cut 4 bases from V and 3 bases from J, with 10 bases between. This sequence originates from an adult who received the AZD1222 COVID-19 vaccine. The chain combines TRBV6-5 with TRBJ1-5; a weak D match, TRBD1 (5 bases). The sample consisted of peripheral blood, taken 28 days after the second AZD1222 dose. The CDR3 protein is CASSSQGPNQPQHF. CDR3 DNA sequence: TGTGCCAGCAGTTCGCAGGGCCCCAATCAGCCCCAGCATTTT.